This is a list of T cell receptor beta chains from one sample in a study of blood T cell repertoires in COVID-19. Assay: immunoSEQ multiplex PCR; the TCRdb copy retains only in-frame clones and omits some. This sample has around 100,000 clones, with 92% found just once. Sequencing input: peripheral blood. Every receptor here comes from a man aged 70 or older with acute or convalescent COVID-19. CDR3s include the opening cysteine and the closing phenylalanine or tryptophan. D genes are given only for firm matches. Clone size is stated in some rows and not others, as once, few, many or a class when expanded.

v_call	d_call	j_call	clone_size	cdr3_nt	cdr3_aa
TRBV5-1	.	TRBJ1-1	.	TGCGCCAGCAGCGTCTCTCAGGGATGGGACACTGAAGCTTTCTTT	CASSVSQGWDTEAFF
TRBV27	.	TRBJ1-6	.	TGTGCCAGCAGTTCGGGACATTTCCTTTCACCCCTCCACTTT	CASSSGHFLSPLHF
TRBV6-5	.	TRBJ1-1	.	TGTGCCAGCAGTTCCTCAGAGACTGAAGCTTTCTTT	CASSSSETEAFF
TRBV10-1	.	TRBJ2-7	.	TGCGCCAGCTGTAGCGGACTCCAGTACTTC	CASCSGLQYF
TRBV6-5	.	TRBJ1-2	.	TGTGCCAGCAGCGGGGGGTTTAACTATGGCTACACCTTC	CASSGGFNYGYTF
TRBV7-9	TRBD1	TRBJ1-6	.	TGTGCCAGCAGCCTGGGACAGGGGTTCTATAATTCACCCCTCCACTTT	CASSLGQGFYNSPLHF
TRBV27	.	TRBJ2-1	.	TGTGCCAGCAGTTTAGGCGCTGCCGTTGGACAGAAGCAGTTCTTC	CASSLGAAVGQKQFF
TRBV6-5	TRBD2	TRBJ2-5	.	TGTGCCAGCACCGGAGCGGGGCAAGAGACCCAGTACTTC	CASTGAGQETQYF
TRBV20-1	TRBD1	TRBJ1-2	.	TGCAGTGCTAGCGACAGGGGCGGCTACACCTTC	CSASDRGGYTF
TRBV9	TRBD2	TRBJ2-7	.	TGTGCCAGCAGCGTAGGGTCAGGGCGGGGGGAACAGTACTTC	CASSVGSGRGEQYF
TRBV5-4	TRBD2	TRBJ2-7	.	TGTGCCAGCAGCGTGGGAAGCGGGGGCCTCAATTACGAGCAGTACTTC	CASSVGSGGLNYEQYF
TRBV10-1	.	TRBJ1-5	.	TGCGCCAGCAGCCCCGGACAGACTGATCAGCCCCAGCATTTT	CASSPGQTDQPQHF
TRBV6-5	.	TRBJ1-1	.	TGTGCCAGCAGTCCCAATGTCGTGTTAGGGGCTGAAGCTTTCTTT	CASSPNVVLGAEAFF
TRBV2	TRBD1	TRBJ2-7	.	TGTGCCAGTAGTGTACAGGGGTACGAGCAGTACTTC	CASSVQGYEQYF
TRBV4-1	TRBD1	TRBJ1-2	.	TGCGCCAGCAGCCAAGCATCGGGACAGTTAGCTAACTATGGCTACACCTTC	CASSQASGQLANYGYTF
TRBV5-6	TRBD1	TRBJ1-5	.	TGTGCCAGCAGCTTAACCGGGACAGGGCTGCATTTT	CASSLTGTGLHF
TRBV7-8	TRBD1	TRBJ1-4	.	TGTGCCAGCAGCTTCGCCGGGACAGGGGGTGAAAAACTGTTTTTT	CASSFAGTGGEKLFF
TRBV18	TRBD1	TRBJ2-7	.	TGTGCCAGCTCACCATCGTTCGGGACAGGGATTTACGAGCAGTACTTC	CASSPSFGTGIYEQYF
TRBV28	.	TRBJ1-5	.	TGTGCTTTAGGGGGGACTACCATGCATTTT	CALGGTTMHF
TRBV10-3	TRBD1	TRBJ2-2	.	TGTGCCATCAAGTCCGGGACAGGGGGAAACGGGGAGCTGTTTTTT	CAIKSGTGGNGELFF
TRBV28	.	TRBJ2-2	once	TGTGCCAGCAGTCTCGTGAGCGGGGAGCTGTTTTTT	CASSLVSGELFF
TRBV21-1	.	TRBJ1-4	.	TGTGCCAGTAAACGGAACGTCATCGGGGAAAAACTGTTTTTT	CASKRNVIGEKLFF
TRBV10-2	.	TRBJ2-2	few	TGCGCCAGCAGGAACAGGGTCACCGGGGAGCTGTTTTTT	CASRNRVTGELFF
TRBV11-3	TRBD1	TRBJ2-5	.	TGTGCCAGCAGCTTAGCGGGACAGGGACGCGAGACCCAGTACTTC	CASSLAGQGRETQYF
TRBV6-6	TRBD2	TRBJ2-1	.	TGTGCCAGCAGTTTTATTAGGTCTAGCGGATACAATGAGCAGTTCTTC	CASSFIRSSGYNEQFF
TRBV10-1	.	TRBJ2-3	.	TGCGCCAGCGCGACTATTCCCACAGATACGCAGTATTTT	CASATIPTDTQYF
TRBV5-1	.	TRBJ1-6	.	.	CASSFGQGRENSPLHF
TRBV6-1	.	TRBJ2-7	once	TGTGCCAGCAGTGAAGTGGCGGCGGGAACATCCTACGAGCAGTACTTC	CASSEVAAGTSYEQYF
TRBV7-8	.	TRBJ2-7	.	TGTGCCAGCAGCGCTACCTACGAGCAGTACTTC	CASSATYEQYF
TRBV11-3	TRBD1	TRBJ1-3	.	TGTGCCAGCTCACAGGGGTCTGGAAACACCATATATTTT	CASSQGSGNTIYF
TRBV20-1	.	TRBJ1-1	.	TGCAGTGCCGGGGGGGCTTTCTTT	CSAGGAFF
TRBV25-1	TRBD2	TRBJ2-2	.	TGTGCCAGCAGTGAATTGAGCGGGAGGAGGACCGGGGAGCTGTTTTTT	CASSELSGRRTGELFF